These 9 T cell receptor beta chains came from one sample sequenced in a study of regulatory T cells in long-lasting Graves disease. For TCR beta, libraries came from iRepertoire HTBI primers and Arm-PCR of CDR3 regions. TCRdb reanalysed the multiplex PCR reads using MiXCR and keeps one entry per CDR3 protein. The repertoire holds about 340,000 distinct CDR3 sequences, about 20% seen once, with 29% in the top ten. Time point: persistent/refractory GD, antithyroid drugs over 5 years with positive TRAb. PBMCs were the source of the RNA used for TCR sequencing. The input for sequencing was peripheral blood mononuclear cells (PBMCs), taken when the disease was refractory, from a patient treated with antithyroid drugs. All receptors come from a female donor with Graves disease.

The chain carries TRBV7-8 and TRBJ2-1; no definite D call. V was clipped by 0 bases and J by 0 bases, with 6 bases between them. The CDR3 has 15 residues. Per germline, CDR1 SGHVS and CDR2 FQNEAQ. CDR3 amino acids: CASSLAASSYNEQFF. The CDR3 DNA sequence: TGTGCCAGCAGCTTAGCCGCGTCCTCCTACAATGAGCAGTTCTTC. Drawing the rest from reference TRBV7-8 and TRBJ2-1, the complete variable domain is GAGVSQSPRYKVAKRGQDVALRCDPISGHVSLFWYQQALGQGPEFLTYFQNEAQLDKSGLPSDRFFAERPEGSVSTLKIQRTQQEDSAVYLCASSLAASSYNEQFFGPGTRLTVL.

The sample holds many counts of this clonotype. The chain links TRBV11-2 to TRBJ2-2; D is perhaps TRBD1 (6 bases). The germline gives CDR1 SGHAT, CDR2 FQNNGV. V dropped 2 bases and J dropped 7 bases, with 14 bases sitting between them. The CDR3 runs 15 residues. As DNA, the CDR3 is TGTGCCAGCAGCTTATTACAGGGCCAGGACGGGGAGCTGTTTTTT. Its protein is CASSLLQGQDGELFF.

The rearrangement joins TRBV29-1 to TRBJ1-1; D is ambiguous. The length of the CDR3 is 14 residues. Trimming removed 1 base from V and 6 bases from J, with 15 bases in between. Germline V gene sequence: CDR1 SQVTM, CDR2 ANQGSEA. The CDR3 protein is CSVEVRANYPEAFF. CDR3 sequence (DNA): TGCAGCGTTGAAGTTCGGGCCAACTACCCTGAAGCTTTCTTT.

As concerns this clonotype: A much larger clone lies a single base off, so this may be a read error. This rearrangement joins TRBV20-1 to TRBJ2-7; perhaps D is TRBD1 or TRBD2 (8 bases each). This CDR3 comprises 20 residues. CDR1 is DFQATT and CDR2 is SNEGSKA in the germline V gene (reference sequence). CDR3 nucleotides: TGCAGTGCTAGATGTACAGGGGGGGGGACTAGAAAGGTCGGGCCCTACGAGCGGTACTTC. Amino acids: CSARCTGGGTRKVGPYERYF.

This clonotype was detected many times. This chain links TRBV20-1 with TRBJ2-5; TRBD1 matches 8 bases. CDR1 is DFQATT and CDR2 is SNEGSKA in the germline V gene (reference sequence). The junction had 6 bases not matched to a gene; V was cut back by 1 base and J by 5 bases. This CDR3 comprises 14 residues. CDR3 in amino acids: CSARGQGTLETQYF. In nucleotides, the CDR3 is TGCAGTGCTAGAGGACAGGGGACATTGGAGACCCAGTACTTC.

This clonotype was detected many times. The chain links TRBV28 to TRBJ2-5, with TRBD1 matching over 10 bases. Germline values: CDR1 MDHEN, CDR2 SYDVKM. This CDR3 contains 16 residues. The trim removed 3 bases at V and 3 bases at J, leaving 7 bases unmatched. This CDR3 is CASSFPSGTGEETQYF. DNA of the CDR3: TGTGCCAGCAGTTTCCCCTCCGGGACAGGGGAAGAGACCCAGTACTTC.

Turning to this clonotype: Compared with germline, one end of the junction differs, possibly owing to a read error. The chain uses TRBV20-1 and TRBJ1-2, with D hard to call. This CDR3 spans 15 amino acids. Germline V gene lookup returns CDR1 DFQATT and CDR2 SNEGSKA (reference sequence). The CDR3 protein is CNAKVMAGLPYGYTF. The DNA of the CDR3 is TGCAATGCTAAGGTGATGGCCGGCCTCCCCTATGGCTACACCTTC.

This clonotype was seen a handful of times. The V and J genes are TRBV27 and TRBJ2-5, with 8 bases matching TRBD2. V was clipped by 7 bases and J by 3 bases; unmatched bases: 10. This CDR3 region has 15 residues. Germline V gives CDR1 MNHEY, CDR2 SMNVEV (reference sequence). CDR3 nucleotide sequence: TGTGCCAGCAATTTTCTCGCGGGAGGAGAAGAGACCCAGTACTTC. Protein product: CASNFLAGGEETQYF.

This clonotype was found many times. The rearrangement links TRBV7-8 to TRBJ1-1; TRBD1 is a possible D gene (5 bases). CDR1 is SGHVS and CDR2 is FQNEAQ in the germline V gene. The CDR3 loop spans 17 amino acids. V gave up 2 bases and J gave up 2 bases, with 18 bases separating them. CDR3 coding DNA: TGTGCCAGCAGCTTACCAAGGTTGGGACCCTCAAACACTGAAGCTTTCTTT. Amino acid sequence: CASSLPRLGPSNTEAFF.